The 17 T cell receptor beta chains presented below share a single source sample, sequenced in a study of blood T cell repertoires in COVID-19. Here immunoSEQ multiplex PCR was the method, and the copy in TCRdb shows in-frame clones only, minus some. The data contain about 340,000 clones, about 88% of them singletons. The sequencing sample was made of peripheral blood. These receptors came from a woman aged 55-75 years with COVID-19, enrolled during active disease.

The chain joins TRBV7-2 to TRBJ1-6, with TRBD1 matching 7 bases. Per the germline V gene, CDR1 is SGHTA and CDR2 is FQGNSA. The CDR3 is made up of 15 amino acids. Germline trimming cut 2 bases from V and 4 bases from J; bases unmatched to any gene: 2. Written as DNA, the CDR3 is TGTGCCAGCAGCTTAAGGACAGGATATAATTCACCCCTCCACTTT. It encodes CASSLRTGYNSPLHF.

This clone showed up just once. CDR3 coding DNA: TGTGCCAGTAGTATTAACAGCTATTATGGCTACACCTTC. Residues: CASSINSYYGYTF. The chain joins TRBV19 to TRBJ1-2; the D is unclear. The CDR3 length is 13 residues. CDR1 is LNHDA, CDR2 SQIVND, per germline (reference sequence). V gave up 3 bases and J gave up 5 bases, with 10 bases separating them.

The chain combines TRBV9 with TRBJ2-1; possibly TRBD2 for D (5 bases). The V gene lost 2 bases and the J gene lost 4 bases, with 16 bases spanning the gap. The CDR3 runs to 16 residues. The V gene's germline CDR1 is SGDLS and CDR2 YYNGEE. The CDR3 protein is CASSVTPGADYNEQFF. The CDR3 coding sequence is TGTGCCAGCAGCGTGACCCCCGGAGCGGATTACAATGAGCAGTTCTTC.

This clone was recorded a few times. This sequence joins TRBV19 and TRBJ1-5; 7 bases are shared with TRBD1. Germline CDR1 reads LNHDA; CDR2 reads SQIVND (reference sequence). The CDR3 has 15 amino acids. Trimming took 5 bases from V and 7 from J; bases not matched to a gene: 11. The CDR3 here is CASSARDRVRQPQHF. In DNA, the CDR3 is TGTGCCAGTAGTGCCCGCGACAGGGTCCGGCAGCCCCAGCATTTT.

The rearrangement joins TRBV4-1 to TRBJ1-2; 7 bases are a match to TRBD1. The CDR3 sequence is 14 residues long. CDR1 and CDR2 from the germline V gene are MGHRA and YSYEKL. Trimming took 6 bases from V and 7 from J; bases not matched to a gene: 11. CDR3 in DNA: TGCGCCAGCAGTCAACCAGGGGGTAGACCTGGCTACACCTTC. Residues: CASSQPGGRPGYTF.

The genes are TRBV11-2 and TRBJ1-4, with D possibly being TRBD1 (5 bases). Trimming removed 10 bases from V and 0 bases from J, with 15 bases in between. Germline V gives CDR1 SGHAT, CDR2 FQNNGV. There are 15 residues in the CDR3. The CDR3, as DNA: TGTGCCACCCGATCCTCCAGGGCAACTAATGAAAAACTGTTTTTT. Translation gives CATRSSRATNEKLFF. Filled out from reference TRBV11-2 and TRBJ1-4, the complete variable domain reads EAGVAQSPRYKIIEKRQSVAFWCNPISGHATLYWYQQILGQGPKLLIQFQNNGVVDDSQLPKDRFSAERLKGVDSTLKIQPAKLEDSAVYLCATRSSRATNEKLFFGSGTQLSVL.

V gene TRBV10-3 combines with J gene TRBJ2-7, with TRBD2 identical over 16 bases. CDR3 length equals 15 residues. V shed 6 bases and J 2 bases; nucleotides not matched to a gene: 1. The germline gives CDR1 ENHRY, CDR2 SYGVKD. The CDR3 bases are TGTGCCATCAGCGGGACTAGCGGGGGGGCCTACGAGCAGTACTTC. Encoded protein: CAISGTSGGAYEQYF.

The chain employs TRBV21-1 and TRBJ2-7; the D call in the table, TRBD2, was not verified against the DNA. TRBV21-1 is described as a pseudogene. The CDR3 has 15 amino acids. CDR3 bases: TGTGCCAGCAGCAAAAGCGGTCCTAGCGGGGCCGAGCAGTACTTC. Its protein product is CASSKSGPSGAEQYF.

The V call is TRBV27, the J call TRBJ2-7; 9 bases fit TRBD1. The junction had 6 bases not matched to a gene; V was cut back by 6 bases and J by 6 bases. The CDR3 covers 13 residues. CDR1 and CDR2 from the germline V gene are MNHEY and SMNVEV (reference sequence). The DNA for the CDR3 is TGTGCCAGCAGGGACAGGGGATACGGCGAGCAGTACTTC. As protein: CASRDRGYGEQYF.

V usage is TRBV30 and J usage is TRBJ1-2; D gene unclear. Germline CDR1 and CDR2: GTSNPN and SVGIG (reference sequence). With 0 bases removed from V and 2 bases from J, the gap between germline ends came to 10 bases. The CDR3 loop spans 14 amino acids. The CDR3 sequence is CAWSVRGGNYGYTF. The CDR3 DNA reads as TGTGCCTGGAGTGTACGAGGCGGAAACTATGGCTACACCTTC.

The chain couples TRBV13 to TRBJ2-7, with unresolved D. From germline, CDR1 is PRHDT and CDR2 FYEKMQ (reference sequence). The CDR3 totals 13 residues. The V end lost 2 bases, the J end lost 1 base, and 6 bases lay between the germline ends. The CDR3 DNA reads as TGTGCCAGCAGCTTACCAGGTTCCTACGAGCAGTACTTC. This translates into CASSLPGSYEQYF.

The V call is TRBV5-4, the J call TRBJ1-2, with TRBD1 as a possible D gene (6 bases). The ends were cut back, 4 bases at V and 8 bases at J, with 21 bases in the middle. The germline CDR1 and CDR2 sequences are SGHNT and YYREEE (reference sequence). The CDR3 sequence is 15 residues long. The DNA for the CDR3 is TGTGCCAGCAGCCCTGGACAGTCGGAGAGTCGGGGCTACACCTTC. Encoded protein: CASSPGQSESRGYTF.

This sequence joins TRBV2 and TRBJ2-2; 12 positions match TRBD1. Per germline, CDR1 SNHLY and CDR2 FYNNEI. J lost 7 bases, V lost 8 bases, and 11 bases had no gene match. The CDR3 consists of 16 residues. The CDR3 DNA is TGTGCCAGCGCCGGGACAGGGGGCCTGATTCACGGGGAGCTGTTTTTT. Translated, it gives CASAGTGGLIHGELFF.

This clone was observed a single time. The chain employs TRBV3-1 (or the pseudogene TRBV3-2) and TRBJ2-1; 12 bases map to TRBD2. In germline, CDR1 is LGHDT, CDR2 YNNKEL (reference sequence). CDR3 length: 16 amino acids. The ends lost 2 bases at V and 9 bases at J; junction bases unmatched: 8. This chain's CDR3 is CASSQTSGGSIGEQFF. The CDR3 bases are TGTGCCAGCAGCCAAACTAGCGGGGGGTCCATTGGTGAGCAGTTCTTC.

This clone was recorded a few times. The rearrangement joins TRBV5-5 to TRBJ1-3; D possibly corresponds to TRBD1 (5 bases). This CDR3 is built from 17 residues. V lost 1 base, J lost 3 bases, and 17 bases lay in between. Germline V gives CDR1 SGHKS, CDR2 YYEKEE (reference sequence). Here the CDR3 DNA reads TGTGCCAGCAGCTTGACGTCAGCGGGGACTGTTGGAAACACCATATATTTT. Amino acids: CASSLTSAGTVGNTIYF.

The chain is built from TRBV29-1 and TRBJ2-5, with a possible D match to TRBD2 (7 bases). This CDR3 is built from 13 residues. Between the trimmed V and J ends, which lost 4 bases and 4 bases, there was a span of 13 bases. Germline V lookup: CDR1 SQVTM, CDR2 ANQGSEA. CDR3 nucleotides: TGCAGCGTTGGTGGGGGGGCTCGAGAGACCCAGTACTTC. The encoded protein is CSVGGGARETQYF.

This chain joins TRBV3-1 (or the pseudogene TRBV3-2) and TRBJ2-7; possible D gene TRBD2, 6 bases. The CDR3 spans 14 residues. V lost 4 bases and J 0 bases, leaving 10 bases between the germline ends. Germline lookup yields CDR1 LGHDT and CDR2 YNNKEL (reference sequence). As DNA, the CDR3 is TGTGCCAGCAGCCCCGGGGGATTCTCCTACGAGCAGTACTTC. Its protein product is CASSPGGFSYEQYF.